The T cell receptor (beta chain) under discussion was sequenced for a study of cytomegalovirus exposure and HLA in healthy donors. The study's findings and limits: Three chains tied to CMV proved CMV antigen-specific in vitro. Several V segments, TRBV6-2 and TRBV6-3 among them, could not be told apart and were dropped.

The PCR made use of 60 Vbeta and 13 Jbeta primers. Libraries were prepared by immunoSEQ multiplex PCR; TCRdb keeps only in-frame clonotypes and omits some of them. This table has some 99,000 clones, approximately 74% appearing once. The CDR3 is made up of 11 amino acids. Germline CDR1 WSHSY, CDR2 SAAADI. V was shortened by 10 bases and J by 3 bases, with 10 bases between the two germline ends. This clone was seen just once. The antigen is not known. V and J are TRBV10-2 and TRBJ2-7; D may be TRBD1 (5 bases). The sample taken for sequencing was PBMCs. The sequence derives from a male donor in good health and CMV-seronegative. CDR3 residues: CATRDSYEQYF. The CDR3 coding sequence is TGCGCCACCAGAGACAGCTACGAGCAGTACTTC.